The TCR beta chain described here comes from a study of blood T cell repertoires in COVID-19. This CDR3 region has 15 residues. V was clipped by 5 bases and J by 1 base, with 15 bases between them. CDR1 SGHDN and CDR2 FVKESK come from the germline V gene. The assay was immunoSEQ multiplex PCR, and TCRdb's table has in-frame clones only and misses some. Among about 170,000 clones, around 86% were seen once, and the ten largest hold approximately 0.62%. Sequencing was done on a sample of peripheral blood. The rearrangement joins TRBV14 to TRBJ2-7, with D hard to call. The sequence was obtained from a man between 60 and 75 years old with COVID-19, enrolled during active disease. The CDR3 DNA follows: TGTGCCAGCAGCTCACGTCGTGGGCAGTCCTACGAGCAGTACTTC. This sequence encodes CASSSRRGQSYEQYF.